This T cell receptor beta chain was retrieved from a study of blood T cell repertoires in COVID-19 (dated by TCRdb to the early 2020s). Regarding the complete study: Samples covering the acute and convalescent phases of COVID-19 were provided by collaborators in the United States, Italy and Spain. The material from the prospective study consisted of cDNA or gDNA derived from T cells, B-cell-depleted T cells, or PBMCs. A de-identified subject ID, COVID-19 status, age in years and sex were almost always included in the sample metadata. Where available, HLA class I and class II types were taken from metadata supplied by the sample provider and were not determined by assay-based typing. Samples came from the ongoing ImmuneRACE study (first 160 participants) plus 1,254 subjects from 6 global collaborators. Deeply sampled blood TCRbeta repertoires from subjects exposed to, actively infected with, or recovered from COVID-19 were included in the dataset. The repertoires were released in a freely available public database meant as a resource for research on the immune response to SARS-CoV-2.

The collaborating institutions used their own protocols to collect whole blood in K2EDTA tubes. For TCRbeta analysis, collaborators shipped samples in one of three forms: frozen whole blood, isolated PBMCs, or DNA extracted from either of those sample types. TCRbeta CDR3 regions were amplified from genomic DNA using the immunoSEQ Assay, a bias-controlled multiplex PCR. From the authors' description of their analysis: The number of nucleated cells in each sample was estimated from the amplification of reference gene primers within the assay. To quantify the absolute abundance of each unique TCRbeta CDR3 rearrangement, sequence reads were collapsed and filtered. Productive Simpson clonality was computed per sample as the square root of Simpson's diversity index over productive rearrangements. The table comes from immuneACCESS by way of TCRdb, which keeps in-frame sequences with V and J called. Part of the clones is missing from these tables; in studies checked, under half for an unresolved V gene and the rest for unknown reasons. The D gene and trimming were derived from the DNA, and the V and J assignments and clone size from that table. Within this sample are approximately 130,000 clones, with 87% of them counted one time only. Roughly 2.5% of the sample is held by the ten biggest clonotypes.

The germline V gene gives CDR1 as SGHRS and CDR2 as YFSETQ. Reading from cysteine to phenylalanine, the CDR3 counts 18 amino acids. The only DNA kept is the CDR3, 54 bases in frame from the first base. V loses 4 bases at its end and J loses 1 base; junction bases beyond the gene matches: 9. Notes on this clone: There is no known antigen for this receptor. No much larger clonotype is one base removed from it; base qualities were not supplied.

What the authors observed across the whole study: The quantity of clinical and demographic metadata differed by source and by participant and was supplied without curation.

The receptor comes from a middle-aged man with active COVID-19. The receptor chain draws on TRBV5-1 and TRBJ2-2, with 11 junctional bases fitting TRBD2. Specimen: peripheral blood. In nucleotide form, the sequence is TGCGCCAGCAGCCCTGGGCTAGCGGGGGGCCTGAACACCGGGGAGCTGTTTTTT. The translation is CASSPGLAGGLNTGELFF.